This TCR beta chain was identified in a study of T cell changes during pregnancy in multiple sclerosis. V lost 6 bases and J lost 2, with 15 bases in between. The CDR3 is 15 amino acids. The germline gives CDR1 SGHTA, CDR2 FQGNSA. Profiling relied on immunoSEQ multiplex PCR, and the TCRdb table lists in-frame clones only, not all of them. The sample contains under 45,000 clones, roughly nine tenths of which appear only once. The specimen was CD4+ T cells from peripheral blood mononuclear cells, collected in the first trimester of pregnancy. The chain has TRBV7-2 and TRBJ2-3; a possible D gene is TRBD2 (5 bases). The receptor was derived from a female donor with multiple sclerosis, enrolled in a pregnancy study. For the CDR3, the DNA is TGTGCCAGCAGGAGCGGAGCGGTTATCACAGATACGCAGTATTTT. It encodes CASRSGAVITDTQYF.